This TCR beta chain derives from a study of PD-1 blockade in classical Hodgkin lymphoma. The CDR3 runs to 14 residues. CDR1 and CDR2 (germline): MNHNS, SASEGT. With 0 bases removed from V and 3 bases from J, the gap between germline ends came to 9 bases. Specified time point: cycle 4 day 1 (C4D1), after 6 weeks of nivolumab. Autologous stem cell transplantation was followed by relapse in every patient, and brentuximab vedotin exposure varied. Generated by immunoSEQ multiplex PCR, the TCRdb table keeps only in-frame clones and is missing some. The sample lists 90,000 to 140,000 clones, roughly 87% occurring once.

The material was peripheral blood mononuclear cells (PBMCs), obtained before the fourth cycle of nivolumab. The receptor was derived from a human donor with classical Hodgkin lymphoma. The chain carries TRBV6-1 and TRBJ2-7; D may be TRBD1 (5 bases). CDR3 in DNA: TGTGCCAGCAGTGAAGCAGGAACAGGCTACGAGCAGTACTTC. The encoded protein is CASSEAGTGYEQYF.